Reported below is one TCR beta chain. Its specific antigen is unknown. One end of the junction varies from germline; a read error may be responsible. TCRbeta CDR3 regions were amplified from genomic DNA by means of the immunoSEQ Assay, a bias-controlled multiplex PCR. Regarding the original processing steps: Nucleated cell counts per sample were estimated from amplification of reference gene primers within the assay. To quantify the absolute abundance of each unique TCRbeta CDR3 rearrangement, sequence reads were collapsed and filtered. For each sample, productive Simpson clonality was calculated by taking the square root of Simpson's diversity index across productive rearrangements. As stored in TCRdb, this immuneACCESS dataset retains in-frame rearrangements with V and J assigned. A fraction of the clones does not appear; measured against another copy, unresolved V genes explain less than half of the discrepancy, and the remainder lacks a known reason. That table furnishes V, J and clone size, whereas the DNA furnished D and trimming. For this sample there are fewer than 200,000 clones; approximately 91% appear just once. Approximately 5% of the sample lies in the top ten.

These data originate in a study of blood T cell repertoires in COVID-19 (dated by TCRdb to between 2020 and 2021). At the level of the whole study: Samples from collaborators originated in the United States, Italy and Spain and spanned both the acute and convalescent phases of COVID-19. The repertoires were released in a freely available public database intended as a resource for research on the immune response to SARS-CoV-2. The dataset comprised deeply sampled blood TCRbeta repertoires from subjects exposed to, actively infected with, or recovered from COVID-19. Samples came from the ongoing ImmuneRACE study (first 160 participants) plus 1,254 subjects from 6 global collaborators. Where HLA class I and class II types were available, the types were taken from metadata supplied by the sample provider, not from assay-based typing. The prospective study material was composed of cDNA or gDNA derived from T cells, B-cell-depleted T cells, or PBMCs. Nearly every sample came with metadata listing a de-identified subject ID, COVID-19 status, age in years and sex.

The CDR3 spans 13 residues, from the cysteine through the phenylalanine. Just CDR3 DNA is preserved here, 39 bases in frame from base 1. In Seattle, one collaborating source enrolled patients while the infection was active and tracked those patients longitudinally over the course of disease. The collaborating institutions used their own protocols to collect whole blood in K2EDTA tubes. For TCRbeta analysis, collaborator samples were shipped as frozen whole blood, as isolated PBMCs, or as DNA extracted from either sample type. What the study reported, not specific to this receptor: Clinical and demographic metadata were provided uncurated, with the amount varying by source and participant.

The chain was built from TRBV12-3 or TRBV12-4 and TRBJ1-4; the D gene remains uncertain. The sequence was collected from a man between 18 and 35 years old with COVID-19, enrolled during active disease. Sequenced material: peripheral blood. The DNA sequence follows: TGTGCCAGCAGTTTAGGTCTTAATGAAAAACTGCTTTTT. Protein translation: CASSLGLNEKLLF.